Listed here are 10 T cell receptor beta chains from one sample, sequenced in a study of T-cell memory formation after mild COVID-19. MiXCR, run by TCRdb on the 5' RACE reads, gives a single entry per CDR3 protein. The data contain 350,000 to 450,000 distinct CDR3 sequences, 24% of them singletons. The sequenced sample was PBMCs or a T cell subset sorted from them (not recorded which). The receptors stem from an adult woman who had mild COVID-19 (a few samples of this study predate the infection). Cell type and time point are not known.

As concerns this clonotype: The junction does not match germline at one end; this may be a read error. This chain joins TRBV7-8 and TRBJ1-1, with a possible D match to TRBD1 (5 bases). Germline CDR1 reads SGHVS; CDR2 reads FQNEAQ. The CDR3 runs to 15 residues. The CDR3: CASSLLGAWGPDAFF. CDR3 sequence (DNA): TGTGCCAGCAGCTTACTTGGGGCCTGGGGCCCTGACGCTTTCTTT.

V gene TRBV10-2 combines with J gene TRBJ2-1; a possible D gene is TRBD2 (5 bases). The CDR3 length is 13 residues. CDR1 WSHSY and CDR2 SAAADI come from the germline V gene. Trimming shortened V by 2 bases and J by 10 bases, and 12 bases separated the two germline ends. The CDR3 sequence: CASSEPGGSEQFF. CDR3 bases: TGCGCCAGCAGTGAGCCAGGCGGGTCGGAGCAGTTCTTC.

This clonotype was counted a few times. The CDR3: CASGDFYSYEQYF. CDR3 nucleotides: TGTGCCAGTGGTGATTTCTACTCCTACGAGCAGTACTTC. This sequence joins TRBV3-1 and TRBJ2-7; D is undetermined. V lost 9 bases and J 0 bases, leaving 12 bases between the germline ends. The V gene's germline CDR1 is LGHDT and CDR2 YNNKEL (reference sequence). CDR3 length equals 13 residues.

This clonotype was observed a few times. The gene calls are TRBV29-1 and TRBJ1-2; the D gene is possibly TRBD1 (6 bases). CDR3 length: 16 residues. V was pared by 3 bases and J by 2 bases, with 19 bases between. From germline, CDR1 is SQVTM and CDR2 ANQGSEA. CDR3 DNA: TGCAGCGTTGAGGGAGGGGGTGTAGGTGCGAACTATGGCTACACCTTC. Translated, it gives CSVEGGGVGANYGYTF.

This clonotype appeared a few times. The V gene is TRBV25-1, the J gene TRBJ2-1; 9 nucleotides agree with TRBD2. V lost 2 bases to trimming and J lost 7 bases; unmatched junction nucleotides: 6. The CDR3 covers 15 residues. CDR1 is MGHDK and CDR2 is SYGVNS in the germline V gene. The CDR3 DNA sequence: TGTGCCAGCAGTGAAGCTTTAGCGGGAGCGAATGAGCAGTTCTTC. It codes for CASSEALAGANEQFF.

The chain has TRBV5-1 and TRBJ2-3, with D perhaps TRBD1 (6 bases). CDR1 and CDR2 from the germline V gene are SGHRS and YFSETQ. The CDR3 is 16 amino acids. Trimming removed 0 bases from V and 4 bases from J, with 15 bases in between. The CDR3 DNA follows: TGCGCCAGCAGCTTGGACAGGGTGTTGTTGGCAGATACGCAGTATTTT. The encoded protein is CASSLDRVLLADTQYF.

The CDR3 loop is CASSYRGLDEKLFF. The CDR3 DNA follows: TGTGCCAGCAGTTACAGGGGCCTTGATGAAAAACTGTTTTTT. The chain has TRBV2 and TRBJ1-4; 7 bases line up with TRBD1. Trimming cost V 5 bases and J 6 bases; bases outside gene matches: 6. This CDR3 is 14 amino acids long. Per the germline V gene, CDR1 is SNHLY and CDR2 is FYNNEI.

This clonotype was seen only a few times. The chain employs TRBV7-9 and TRBJ1-1; tentative D call: TRBD1 (5 bases). V lost 8 bases and J lost 2, with 15 bases in between. Germline loops: CDR1 SEHNR, CDR2 FQNEAQ (reference sequence). CDR3 length equals 14 residues. The CDR3 DNA reads as TGTGCCAGCCAGGGATCCTCTTTAAACACTGAAGCTTTCTTT. It is translated as CASQGSSLNTEAFF.

This clonotype was found once. The J gene is TRBJ2-2, the V gene TRBV20-1; the D call may be TRBD1 or TRBD2 (6 bases each). Germline V gene lookup returns CDR1 DFQATT and CDR2 SNEGSKA (reference sequence). The germline V and J ends were trimmed by 0 bases and 4 bases, with 9 bases remaining between them. The CDR3 runs 14 residues. The CDR3 here is CSARDWGATGELFF. The DNA for the CDR3 is TGCAGTGCTAGAGATTGGGGGGCCACCGGGGAGCTGTTTTTT.

This clonotype was seen more than once but under ten times. This rearrangement joins TRBV9 to TRBJ2-2; 9 nucleotides line up with TRBD1. The V gene's germline CDR1 is SGDLS and CDR2 YYNGEE. This CDR3 comprises 17 residues. The junction had 12 bases not matched to a gene; V was cut back by 3 bases and J by 6 bases. This chain's CDR3 is CASSGGQGGKGAGELFF. Written as DNA, the CDR3 is TGTGCCAGCAGCGGGGGACAGGGCGGAAAGGGAGCCGGGGAGCTGTTTTTT. The entire variable domain, with the rest obtained from reference TRBV9 and TRBJ2-2, is as follows: DSGVTQTPKHLITATGQRVTLRCSPRSGDLSVYWYQQSLDQGLQFLIQYYNGEERAKGNILERFSAQQFPDLHSELNLSSLELGDSALYFCASSGGQGGKGAGELFFGEGSRLTVL.